Shown below are 11 T cell receptor beta chains from a single sample sequenced in a study of glioma-infiltrating T cells. TCR alpha and beta CDR3 regions were amplified from RNA using iRepertoire nested multiplex PCR. From the multiplex PCR reads, TCRdb called clonotypes with MiXCR, one entry per CDR3 protein. The sample has some 160,000 distinct CDR3 sequences; over 40% are singletons. The specimen was glioma tissue, nonneoplastic brain tissue, or PBMCs (not recorded which). The receptors stem from a human donor with low-grade glioma or glioblastoma, undergoing nonglioma brain surgery, or in good health (not recorded which).

V and J are TRBV14 and TRBJ1-6; D call uncertain. V was trimmed by 0 bases and J by 6 bases, leaving 9 bases between them. The germline V gene encodes CDR1 SGHDN and CDR2 FVKESK. The CDR3 runs 15 residues. The CDR3 DNA reads TGTGCCAGCAGCCAAGATTGGGCATCTAATTCACCCCTCCACTTT. Residues: CASSQDWASNSPLHF.

With respect to this clonotype: This may come from a read error, since a much larger clone is one base off. The genes are TRBV6-2 or TRBV6-3 and TRBJ1-5; 7 bases map to TRBD1. CDR3 length equals 17 residues. Germline V gives CDR1 MNHEY, CDR2 SVGEGT. CDR3 in DNA: TGTGCCAGCAGTGTTACAGGGGTCCCTGCGGCCAATCAGCCCGAGCATTTT. It specifies CASSVTGVPAANQPEHF.

As for this clonotype: A read error may explain this, as a much larger clone is one base away. The chain carries TRBV5-1 and TRBJ1-1; D might be TRBD1 (6 bases). CDR1 and CDR2 from the germline V gene are SGHRS and YFSETQ. This CDR3 comprises 14 residues. The CDR3, as DNA: TGCGCCAGCAGCTTGGCCGGGGGGGCCACTGGAGCTTTCTTT. It translates to CASSLAGGATGAFF.

This clonotype has a count of ten or more. This chain links TRBV28 with TRBJ1-2; D remains unclear. The germline V gene has CDR1 MDHEN and CDR2 SYDVKM. The length of the CDR3 is 16 residues. V dropped 1 base and J dropped 1 base, with 13 bases sitting between them. The CDR3 DNA reads TGTGCCAGCAGTTTATTCGTGGTAGGACGTAACTATGGCTACACCTTC. It specifies CASSLFVVGRNYGYTF.

The genes are TRBV29-1 and TRBJ2-1; D is undetermined. The V gene lost 4 bases and the J gene lost 7 bases, with 11 bases spanning the gap. The CDR3 totals 12 residues. The germline gives CDR1 SQVTM, CDR2 ANQGSEA. The CDR3 spells CSVAKFENEQFF. Written as DNA, the CDR3 is TGCAGCGTTGCGAAGTTTGAGAATGAGCAGTTCTTC.

The chain uses TRBV7-2 and TRBJ1-5; 7 bases match TRBD2. The J call may be faulty, since TRBJ2-3 better matches the DNA end. This CDR3 is built from 15 residues. CDR1 is SGHTA, CDR2 FQGNSA, per germline. The CDR3 DNA follows: TGTGCCAGCAGCCAACGGGGGGTAGGCAATCAGCCACAGTATTTT. Protein product: CASSQRGVGNQPQYF.

This clonotype was counted between two and nine times. The J gene is TRBJ2-3, the V gene TRBV4-1; 8 nucleotides align to TRBD1. The germline V gene has CDR1 MGHRA and CDR2 YSYEKL. J was trimmed by 3 bases and V by 1 base; bases with no gene match: 6. This CDR3 comprises 16 residues. CDR3 amino acids: CASSQGGQEPTDTQYF. The CDR3 DNA is TGCGCCAGCAGCCAAGGGGGACAGGAGCCTACAGATACGCAGTATTTT.

Points on this clonotype: A much larger clone lies one base from this, so it may be a read error. This chain uses TRBV28 with TRBJ2-1; 12 bases align to TRBD2. The trim removed 7 bases at V and 8 bases at J, leaving 6 bases unmatched. The length of the CDR3 is 14 residues. CDR1 and CDR2 from the germline V gene are MDHEN and SYDVKM. Written as DNA, the CDR3 is TGTGCCAGCAATCTAGCGGGAGGGCACTATGAGCAGTTCTTC. Encoded protein: CASNLAGGHYEQFF. The variable domain in full, completed from reference TRBV28 and TRBJ2-1, reads DVKVTQSSRYLVKRTGEKVFLECVQDMDHENMFWYRQDPGLGLRLIYFSYDVKMKEKGDIPEGYSVSREKKERFSLILESASTNQTSMYLCASNLAGGHYEQFFGPGTRLTVL.

This clonotype was recorded at least ten times. V gene TRBV6-1 combines with J gene TRBJ2-7; 8 positions match TRBD1. The CDR3 extends over 14 amino acids. The ends lost 7 bases at V and 4 bases at J; junction bases unmatched: 9. Per germline, CDR1 MNHNS and CDR2 SASEGT. The CDR3: CASMGQESFYEQYF. The CDR3 DNA sequence: TGTGCCAGCATGGGACAGGAATCGTTTTACGAGCAGTACTTC.

A remark on this clonotype: A read error is possible here, since a much larger clone lies one base away. The CDR3, as DNA: TGTGCCAGCAGATTAGCTAGGGGCGAGCAGTACTTC. Protein sequence: CASRLARGEQYF. The chain combines TRBV7-2 with TRBJ2-7; D is possibly TRBD1 (5 bases). The CDR3 runs to 12 residues. Per the germline V gene, CDR1 is SGHTA and CDR2 is FQGNSA.

This chain connects TRBV7-2 to TRBJ2-1; D gene uncertain. V was shortened by 2 bases and J by 2 bases, with 10 bases between the two germline ends. The CDR3 sequence is 15 residues long. Germline V CDR1 and CDR2: SGHTA, FQGNSA. The CDR3 DNA follows: TGTGCCAGCAGCTTATTTCAGGCAACCTACAATGAGCAGTTCTTC. Its protein product is CASSLFQATYNEQFF.